The 21 T cell receptor beta chains presented below share a single source sample, sequenced in a study of shared clonotypes between healthy human individuals. Data came from immunoSEQ multiplex PCR; TCRdb stores just in-frame clones and leaves some out. The data hold about 1.1 million clones, with approximately 80% observed a single time. The sample taken for sequencing was memory CD4+ T cells from PBMCs. Noted subset: CD45RA-negative fraction. These receptors originate from a man aged 18 to 35 in good health. Some clones in this sample may be carry-over from other donors' samples.

In the case of this clone: This may be a read error: a much more frequent sequence differs by one nucleotide. The chain joins TRBV5-1 to TRBJ2-3; a possible D gene is TRBD1 (5 bases). The V and J ends lost 2 bases and 5 bases respectively, with 6 bases between them. Germline V CDR1 and CDR2: SGHRS, YFSETQ. The CDR3 is made up of 12 amino acids. The CDR3 sequence is CASSFQGDTQYF. CDR3 in DNA: TGCGCCAGCAGCTTTCAGGGAGATACGCAGTATTTT.

The chain employs TRBV5-1 and TRBJ2-7; D is unclear. Germline V gene sequence: CDR1 SGHRS, CDR2 YFSETQ. V was trimmed by 0 bases and J by 7 bases, leaving 17 bases between them. CDR3 length: 15 amino acids. The CDR3 spells CASSLVPIPVGEQYF. The CDR3 DNA reads TGCGCCAGCAGCTTGGTCCCTATCCCCGTGGGGGAGCAGTACTTC. Complete variable domain (other parts from reference TRBV5-1 and TRBJ2-7): KAGVTQTPRYLIKTRGQQVTLSCSPISGHRSVSWYQQTPGQGLQFLFEYFSETQRNKGNFPGRFSGRQFSNSRSEMNVSTLELGDSALYLCASSLVPIPVGEQYFGPGTRLTVT.

This clone was recorded only once. CDR3 in DNA: TGCACCATCTGCCTAGGGCGGAAGGGGGAGACCCAGTACTTC. It specifies CTICLGRKGETQYF. The chain employs TRBV1 and TRBJ2-5; the table's D call of TRBD1 was not tested on the DNA. TRBV1 is a documented pseudogene. This CDR3 comprises 14 residues.

This clone was detected only a few times. The rearrangement uses TRBV11-1 and TRBJ1-2; the D is unclear. Trimming stripped 1 base from V and 4 bases from J, with 4 bases between. CDR3 length equals 12 residues. Germline CDR1 reads SGHAT; CDR2 reads FQDESV (reference sequence). The CDR3 DNA is TGTGCCAGCAGCTTAGATGTCTATGGCTACACCTTC. This encodes CASSLDVYGYTF.

The chain employs TRBV7-9 and TRBJ1-1; weak D call: TRBD1 (5 bases). The CDR3 loop spans 14 amino acids. Between the trimmed V and J ends, which lost 7 bases and 1 base, there was a span of 13 bases. In germline, CDR1 is SEHNR, CDR2 FQNEAQ (reference sequence). The CDR3 spells CASTLSGGNTEAFF. The CDR3 nucleotides are TGTGCCAGCACGTTATCGGGGGGGAACACTGAAGCTTTCTTT. Full variable domain (missing parts from reference TRBV7-9 and TRBJ1-1): DTGVSQNPRHKITKRGQNVTFRCDPISEHNRLYWYRQTLGQGPEFLTYFQNEAQLEKSRLLSDRFSAERPKGSFSTLEIQRTEQGDSAMYLCASTLSGGNTEAFFGQGTRLTVV.

The V and J genes are TRBV18 and TRBJ2-3, with 9 bases lining up with TRBD2. Germline V gene sequence: CDR1 KGHSH, CDR2 LQKENI. This CDR3 contains 15 residues. V trimming: 3 bases; J trimming: 6 bases; junction bases outside the gene matches: 7. The DNA for the CDR3 is TGTGCCAGCTCACCGGGGGATAGCGGGAGCGATACGCAGTATTTT. This codes for CASSPGDSGSDTQYF.

This chain joins TRBV19 and TRBJ1-5, with TRBD1 matching over 9 bases. The germline CDR1 and CDR2 sequences are LNHDA and SQIVND (reference sequence). V shed 4 bases and J 3 bases; nucleotides not matched to a gene: 7. CDR3 size: 16 residues. The DNA of the CDR3 is TGTGCCAGTAGTAGGGAAGGGACAGGGCTCAATCAGCCCCAGCATTTT. The encoded protein is CASSREGTGLNQPQHF.

This chain uses TRBV6-1 with TRBJ2-1, with a weak D call TRBD2 (5 bases). Germline CDR1 MNHNS, CDR2 SASEGT. Trimming took 4 bases from V and 4 from J, leaving 17 bases between them. The CDR3 spans 16 residues. CDR3 in DNA: TGTGCCAGCAGTGGGGCACTAAGCGAGCGGTACAATGAGCAGTTCTTC. Translating it yields CASSGALSERYNEQFF.

V gene TRBV30 combines with J gene TRBJ2-6; D is possibly TRBD1 or TRBD2 (5 bases each). The length of the CDR3 is 15 residues. V was clipped by 3 bases and J by 1 base, with 10 bases between them. Germline CDR1 and CDR2: GTSNPN and SVGIG (reference sequence). CDR3 DNA: TGTGCCTGGAGGACCTGGGGGTCTGGGGCCAACGTCCTGACTTTC. Translating it yields CAWRTWGSGANVLTF.

The chain couples TRBV19 to TRBJ1-5, with a weak D call TRBD1 (6 bases). The CDR3 totals 16 residues. Germline CDR1 LNHDA, CDR2 SQIVND (reference sequence). V was shortened by 3 bases and J by 4 bases, with 16 bases between the two germline ends. CDR3 sequence (DNA): TGTGCCAGTAGTATTAGGGAGGGGGGAAATAATCAGCCCCAGCATTTT. The encoded protein is CASSIREGGNNQPQHF.

The chain links TRBV7-8 to TRBJ2-1; D not certain. This CDR3 has 14 amino acids. V dropped 5 bases and J dropped 4 bases, with 12 bases sitting between them. Germline V gives CDR1 SGHVS, CDR2 FQNEAQ. For the CDR3, the DNA is TGTGCCAGCAGCCTACGGACCGGATACAATGAGCAGTTCTTC. This codes for CASSLRTGYNEQFF.

In its sample, this clone was seen a few times. Mismatch with germline at one junction end may stem from a read error. The chain uses TRBV6-1 and TRBJ2-1; D gene uncertain. The CDR3 is 13 residues long. Germline V gene sequence: CDR1 MNHNS, CDR2 SASEGT. The CDR3 is CASSVSGLNEQLF. DNA for the CDR3: TGTGCCAGCAGTGTTTCAGGTCTCAATGAGCAGCTCTTC.

The V gene is TRBV7-2, the J gene TRBJ1-4; the D gene is possibly TRBD1 (5 bases). Germline V gives CDR1 SGHTA, CDR2 FQGNSA. The V end lost 5 bases, the J end lost 8 bases, and 15 bases lay between the germline ends. The CDR3 spans 14 residues. In DNA form, the CDR3 reads TGTGCCAGCAGCGGGGGGTTACCGGGCGAAAAACTGTTTTTT. Its protein product is CASSGGLPGEKLFF.

This chain connects TRBV5-1 to TRBJ2-7; D perhaps matches TRBD2 (6 bases). V was pared by 1 base and J by 5 bases, with 16 bases between. The length of the CDR3 is 15 residues. CDR1 and CDR2 (germline): SGHRS, YFSETQ. The CDR3 loop is CASSLSSGRSDEQYF. CDR3 nucleotide sequence: TGCGCCAGCAGCTTGTCGTCTGGGAGGAGCGACGAGCAGTACTTC.

There are a few counts of this clone. This chain uses TRBV28 with TRBJ2-1; TRBD2 aligns across 9 bases. The ends lost 6 bases at V and 13 bases at J; junction bases unmatched: 7. The V gene's germline CDR1 is MDHEN and CDR2 SYDVKM. The CDR3 has 12 amino acids. Here the CDR3 DNA reads TGTGCCAGCAGGAGTCTAGCGGGGAAACAGTTCTTC. Translation gives CASRSLAGKQFF.

The rearrangement uses TRBV10-3 and TRBJ1-6; D is unclear. Germline loops: CDR1 ENHRY, CDR2 SYGVKD. Trimming pared 0 bases from V and 7 bases from J, leaving 7 bases between. The CDR3 runs to 14 residues. The CDR3: CAISESGRNSPLHF. The CDR3, as DNA: TGTGCCATCAGTGAGTCTGGCAGGAATTCACCCCTCCACTTT.

This clone was observed once. V gene TRBV7-6 combines with J gene TRBJ1-5, with TRBD1 matching 8 bases. The CDR3 totals 16 residues. The V and J ends lost 1 base and 1 base, in that order; junction bases with no gene match: 3. The V gene's germline CDR1 is SGHVS and CDR2 FNYEAQ. The CDR3 region is CASSLGQGLSNQPQHF. DNA of the CDR3: TGTGCCAGCAGCTTAGGACAGGGGTTAAGCAATCAGCCCCAGCATTTT.

The CDR3 here is CASSVGRGLGEPQHF. The CDR3 nucleotides are TGTGCCAGCAGCGTAGGGCGGGGGTTGGGTGAGCCCCAGCATTTT. The chain carries TRBV9 and TRBJ1-5, with a tentative D call TRBD1 (5 bases). The CDR3 length is 15 residues. Germline V CDR1 and CDR2: SGDLS, YYNGEE. V dropped 0 bases and J dropped 8 bases, with 15 bases sitting between them.

The chain combines TRBV19 with TRBJ1-2, with unresolved D. Germline CDR1 is LNHDA and CDR2 is SQIVND (reference sequence). V gave up 7 bases and J gave up 1 base, with 10 bases separating them. CDR3 length: 13 residues. The CDR3 sequence is CASTSTGNYGYTF. CDR3 in DNA: TGTGCCAGTACCTCTACTGGTAACTATGGCTACACCTTC.

This clone was seen only once. Written as DNA, the CDR3 is TGTGCCAGCAGCCCACAGACTAGCTACGAGCAGTACTTC. This translates into CASSPQTSYEQYF. J is TRBJ2-7 and V is TRBV9; D is possibly TRBD2 (6 bases). V was pared by 4 bases and J by 3 bases, with 11 bases between. The CDR3 loop spans 13 amino acids. Germline V gene data show CDR1 as SGDLS and CDR2 as YYNGEE. Full variable domain (outside the CDR3, taken from reference TRBV9 and TRBJ2-7): DSGVTQTPKHLITATGQRVTLRCSPRSGDLSVYWYQQSLDQGLQFLIQYYNGEERAKGNILERFSAQQFPDLHSELNLSSLELGDSALYFCASSPQTSYEQYFGPGTRLTVT.

This chain connects TRBV7-2 to TRBJ2-7; either TRBD1 or TRBD2 may fit D (5 bases each). The CDR3 is 12 amino acids. Germline V gene sequence: CDR1 SGHTA, CDR2 FQGNSA. The V and J ends lost 4 bases and 8 bases respectively, with 12 bases between them. This chain's CDR3 is CASSSWGSQQYF. The CDR3, as DNA: TGTGCCAGCAGCTCCTGGGGGAGTCAGCAGTACTTC. Combining the CDR3 with reference TRBV7-2 and TRBJ2-7 gives the whole variable domain GAGVSQSPSNKVTEKGKDVELRCDPISGHTALYWYRQSLGQGLEFLIYFQGNSAPDKSGLPSDRFSAERTGGSVSTLTIQRTQQEDSAVYLCASSSWGSQQYFGPGTRLTVT.